The rows below give T cell receptor beta chains drawn from one sample of a study of T cell responses to AZD1222 COVID-19 vaccine. Sequencing was performed with immunoSEQ multiplex PCR; in TCRdb, only in-frame clones are kept and a portion is missing. The table lists some 170,000 clones, 90% to 95% of them singletons. Sequencing was performed on peripheral blood, taken 28 days after the second AZD1222 dose. The source is an adult who received the AZD1222 COVID-19 vaccine. CDR3s include the opening cysteine and the closing phenylalanine or tryptophan. D genes are given only for firm matches. Size tells how often a clone was seen (once, few, many) or the class of an expanded clone, and some rows leave it out.

j_gene	v_gene	abundance	d_gene	CDR3nt	CDR3aa
TRBJ2-7	TRBV6-6	NA	NA	TGTGCCAGCGGCAAGGGGGGCCCCTACGAGCAGTACTTC	CASGKGGPYEQYF
TRBJ2-6	TRBV28	NA	TRBD2	TGTGCCAGCAGTACGAAAAATGGACTAGCGGAAGGTGGGGCCAACGTCCTGACTTTC	CASSTKNGLAEGGANVLTF
TRBJ2-3	TRBV7-8	once	TRBD1	TGTGCCAGCAGCTTCCGGGACAGGGAGACAGATACGCAGTATTTT	CASSFRDRETDTQYF
TRBJ2-1	TRBV5-5	NA	NA	TGTGCCAGCAGCTTGGCTAGGACAGAGTACGAGCAGTTCTTC	CASSLARTEYEQFF
TRBJ2-7	TRBV20-1	NA	TRBD1	TGCAGTGCTGGTGAAGGGACAGGGTCAGGCGAGCAGTACTTC	CSAGEGTGSGEQYF
TRBJ1-2	TRBV5-1	NA	TRBD1	TGCGCCAGCAGCTTACAGGGGGCAGGGTATGGCTACACCTTC	CASSLQGAGYGYTF
TRBJ2-3	TRBV24-1	NA	NA	TGTGCCACCAGTGATTCCTTACTCACGGGGAGACGCACAGATACGCAGTATTTT	CATSDSLLTGRRTDTQYF
TRBJ1-4	TRBV11-2	NA	TRBD1	TGTGCCAGCAGCCCCCTAGGGACAGGGGGCGCGTCGAAACTGTTTTTT	CASSPLGTGGASKLFF
TRBJ1-2	TRBV5-1	few	NA	TGCGCCAGCAGCTTGGGACAGGCTATCTATGGCTACACCTTC	CASSLGQAIYGYTF
TRBJ1-2	TRBV11-2	once	NA	TGTGCCAGCAGCTGGTCGGGGGCGCGTGGCTACACCTTC	CASSWSGARGYTF
TRBJ1-4	TRBV7-2	NA	NA	TGTGCCAGCAGCTTAGCCCGTAATGAAAAACTGTTTTTT	CASSLARNEKLFF
TRBJ1-2	TRBV18	NA	TRBD1	TGTGCCAGCTCACCACCGAAGCTCATTCCCGGGACAGAAGACTATGGCTACACCTTC	CASSPPKLIPGTEDYGYTF
TRBJ1-5	TRBV28	NA	NA	TGTGCCAGCAGCCCGGGTACTGGGAATCAGCCCCAGCATTTT	CASSPGTGNQPQHF
TRBJ2-7	TRBV5-1	NA	TRBD2	TGCGCCAGCAGCTTGAGACTAGCCGGTGGGGTCGAGCAGTACTTC	CASSLRLAGGVEQYF
TRBJ2-4	TRBV6-6	once	TRBD2	TGTGCCAGCAGTCGGACTAGCGGGAGGATCCATACGAAAAACATTCAGTACTTC	CASSRTSGRIHTKNIQYF
TRBJ2-5	TRBV19	NA	NA	TGTGCCAGTAGTATAGAGGGTTACGGGGGAAGAGAGACCCAGTACTTC	CASSIEGYGGRETQYF
TRBJ1-5	TRBV5-1	NA	TRBD1	TGCGCCAGCAGCTCGCAGGGGGCGCCGGGTCAGCCCCAGCATTTT	CASSSQGAPGQPQHF
TRBJ1-3	TRBV10-3	once	NA	TGTGCCCTGATGGGCAGCTCATCCTCTGGAAACACCATATATTTT	CALMGSSSSGNTIYF
TRBJ1-3	TRBV3-1/TRBV3-2	NA	NA	TGTGCCAGCAGCCAATCGGTTGGAAACACCATATATTTT	CASSQSVGNTIYF
TRBJ2-1	TRBV9	NA	NA	TGTGCCAGCAGCGCTCTCGGGAGCTCCTACAATGAGCAGTTCTTC	CASSALGSSYNEQFF
TRBJ2-7	TRBV7-9	NA	NA	TGTGCCAGCAGCTTCTCCGGGACGTTCTCCTACGAGCAGTACTTC	CASSFSGTFSYEQYF
TRBJ1-6	TRBV19	NA	NA	TGTGCCAGTAGAGAGGGGCCGGTGGGGAATTCACCCCTCCACTTT	CASREGPVGNSPLHF
TRBJ2-2	TRBV11-3	NA	NA	TGTGCCAGCAGCTTTATGGGAAGCGGGCGCACCGGGGAGCTGTTTTTT	CASSFMGSGRTGELFF
TRBJ1-2	TRBV6-6	once	NA	TGTGCCACCAACTATCCTACGACAGTTCGGGGGGCGTCTGGATTTGGTGGCTACACCTTC	CATNYPTTVRGASGFGGYTF
TRBJ1-1	TRBV5-6	once	NA	TGTGCCAGCAGCCGGGTTGGGACGGGAGAAGCTTTCTTT	CASSRVGTGEAFF
TRBJ1-2	TRBV5-1	NA	NA	TGCGCCAGCAGCTTAGCTAACTATGGCTACACCTTC	CASSLANYGYTF
TRBJ2-3	TRBV3-1/TRBV3-2	NA	TRBD2	TGTGCCAGCAGCCGAACTACCGCGGGAGTCCCAGATACGCAGTATTTT	CASSRTTAGVPDTQYF
TRBJ1-5	TRBV4-1	NA	NA	TGCGCCAGCAGCCTAACGGCGGGACACCTCCTCGGGCAGCCCCAGCATTTT	CASSLTAGHLLGQPQHF
TRBJ2-7	TRBV5-1	NA	TRBD2	TGCGCCAGCAGCTTGGGGTGGGCTAGCGGGGTGAACTACGAGCAGTACTTC	CASSLGWASGVNYEQYF
TRBJ2-7	TRBV9	NA	TRBD2	TGTGCCAGCAGCGTAAGTACTAGCGGGAGGACTTACGAGCAGTACTTC	CASSVSTSGRTYEQYF
TRBJ1-3	TRBV3-1/TRBV3-2	NA	NA	TGTGCCAGCAGCCAAGTGAACAGGCCTGGAAACACCATATATTTT	CASSQVNRPGNTIYF
TRBJ2-5	TRBV10-3	NA	TRBD1	TGTGCCATCAGACCCGACAGGGACCAAGAGACCCAGTACTTC	CAIRPDRDQETQYF
TRBJ1-4	TRBV12-5	once	NA	TGTGCTAGTGGTACCGGACAGTCTGCAAAACTGTTTTTT	CASGTGQSAKLFF
TRBJ1-3	TRBV7-9	few	NA	TGTGCCAGCAGCCCAAGACAGACTGGAAACACCATATATTTT	CASSPRQTGNTIYF
TRBJ1-5	TRBV28	once	NA	TGTGCCAGCAGTCGACCGGACGGTGGCAATCAGCCCCAGCATTTT	CASSRPDGGNQPQHF
TRBJ2-2	TRBV7-6	NA	NA	TGTGCCAGCAGCCCCAGTGGAGCTTTGGCCGGGGAGCTGTTTTTT	CASSPSGALAGELFF
TRBJ2-7	TRBV25-1	NA	NA	TGTGCCAGCAGTACCAGGGGGGTTGAGCAGTACTTC	CASSTRGVEQYF
TRBJ1-1	TRBV10-3	NA	NA	TGTGCCATCAGTGAGCGGACAGCGCGAGACATGAACACTGAAGCTTTCTTT	CAISERTARDMNTEAFF
TRBJ2-5	TRBV14	NA	TRBD2	TGTGCCAGCAGCTCACTAGCGGGAGTAGAGACCCAGTACTTC	CASSSLAGVETQYF
TRBJ1-4	TRBV7-9	NA	NA	TGTGCCAGCAGCTTTGCCGGGGGGAATGAAAAACTGTTTTTT	CASSFAGGNEKLFF
TRBJ2-3	TRBV11-2	NA	TRBD1	TGTGCCAGCAGCCAGGGACAGGGGACAGATACGCAGTATTTT	CASSQGQGTDTQYF
TRBJ1-2	TRBV27	once	NA	TGTGCCAGCAGTTTATCGCGGGGGCTAGGCTATGGCTACACCTTC	CASSLSRGLGYGYTF
TRBJ1-1	TRBV4-2	NA	NA	TGTGCCAGCAGCCAAGTTAGTACCGACCTCGGCACTGAAGCTTTCTTT	CASSQVSTDLGTEAFF
TRBJ1-1	TRBV2	NA	TRBD1	TGTGCCAGCAGTGTTCCGGGACAGGGGAACACTGAAGCTTTCTTT	CASSVPGQGNTEAFF
TRBJ1-6	TRBV15	NA	TRBD1	TGTGCCACCAGCAGTACAGGGGGAACCTCACCCCTCCACTTT	CATSSTGGTSPLHF
TRBJ2-1	TRBV27	NA	TRBD2	TGTGCCAGCAGCGGGGGGGAGCCGTTCTTGTTCTTC	CASSGGEPFLFF
TRBJ2-1	TRBV9	NA	TRBD2	TGTGCCAGCAGCGTTGCGGGGGACAATGAGCAGTTCTTC	CASSVAGDNEQFF
TRBJ2-7	TRBV7-4	NA	TRBD2	TGTGCCAGCCTCACTAGCGGGAGTACGAGCGAGCAGTACTTC	CASLTSGSTSEQYF
TRBJ1-1	TRBV5-1	NA	NA	TGCGCCAGCAGCTTTGGGACTGAAGCTTTCTTT	CASSFGTEAFF
TRBJ1-2	TRBV10-3	NA	TRBD1	TGTGCCATCAGTGAGGGACAGGGGCCCGCTAACTATGGCTACACCTTC	CAISEGQGPANYGYTF
TRBJ1-5	TRBV2	NA	TRBD1	TGTGCCAGCAGTCGGGACAGTGGCAATCAGCCCCAGCATTTT	CASSRDSGNQPQHF
TRBJ2-7	TRBV7-2	NA	TRBD2	TGTGCCAGCAGCTTAGGGGGACTAGCGTCCTACGAGCAGTACTTC	CASSLGGLASYEQYF
TRBJ2-1	TRBV4-3	NA	TRBD2	TGCGCCAGCAGCCCCCAGGGACTAGCGGGGGCATACAATGAGCAGTTCTTC	CASSPQGLAGAYNEQFF
TRBJ1-2	TRBV6-5	NA	NA	TGTGCCAGCAGTTATAGAAATACTAACTATGGCTACACCTTC	CASSYRNTNYGYTF
TRBJ1-2	TRBV25-1	NA	NA	TGTGCCAGCAGTGAGGAATGGGGGGTCAGAGACTTCTTCTATGGCTACACCTTC	CASSEEWGVRDFFYGYTF
TRBJ2-1	TRBV3-1/TRBV3-2	NA	NA	TGTGCCAGCAGCCAAGCGTGGAATGAGCAGTTCTTC	CASSQAWNEQFF
TRBJ1-6	TRBV5-1	NA	NA	TGCGCCAGCAGCTTGGCCCGTGATAATTCACCCCTCCACTTT	CASSLARDNSPLHF
TRBJ2-1	TRBV7-8	NA	NA	TGTGCCAGCAGCCCCAGTGGGAGCCGAAGCTCCTACAATGAGCAGTTCTTC	CASSPSGSRSSYNEQFF
TRBJ2-7	TRBV6-1	NA	TRBD1	TGTGCCAGCAGTGTCCGACAGGGAAGGATCGACTACGAGCAGTACTTC	CASSVRQGRIDYEQYF
TRBJ2-1	TRBV7-2	NA	NA	TGTGCCAGCAGCCTCGGGACACAAGTTTACAATGAGCAGTTCTTC	CASSLGTQVYNEQFF